This T cell receptor beta chain stems from a study of shared clonotypes between healthy human individuals. The wider study: Each donor contributed plates that comprised three CD4 naive, three CD4 memory, two CD8 naive and one CD8 memory. Study-wide results and caveats: The four-donor shared clonotypes exceeded non-shared clonotypes in generation probability, with non-shared ones scoring lower.

Using immunoSEQ multiplex PCR, the repertoire was profiled, and TCRdb retains in-frame clones only, with some absent. Among over 2 million clones, around 93% were seen once, and the ten largest hold 0.37%. This CDR3 contains 15 residues. Germline-derived CDR1 and CDR2 are MNHNS and SASEGT. The ends lost 4 bases at V and 6 bases at J; junction bases unmatched: 8. A note on this clone: What it binds is unknown.

Sequencing was performed on naive CD4+ T cells from PBMCs. Subset: CD45RA+ positively selected. The sequence derives from a man in his late teens or twenties in good health. Some clones in this sample may be carry-over from other donors' samples. The chain joins TRBV6-1 to TRBJ2-7; the match to TRBD2 covers 11 bases. In DNA form, the CDR3 reads TGTGCCAGCAGTGCTGGTCGGGGACTAGCGGTCGAGCAGTACTTC. Its protein product is CASSAGRGLAVEQYF.